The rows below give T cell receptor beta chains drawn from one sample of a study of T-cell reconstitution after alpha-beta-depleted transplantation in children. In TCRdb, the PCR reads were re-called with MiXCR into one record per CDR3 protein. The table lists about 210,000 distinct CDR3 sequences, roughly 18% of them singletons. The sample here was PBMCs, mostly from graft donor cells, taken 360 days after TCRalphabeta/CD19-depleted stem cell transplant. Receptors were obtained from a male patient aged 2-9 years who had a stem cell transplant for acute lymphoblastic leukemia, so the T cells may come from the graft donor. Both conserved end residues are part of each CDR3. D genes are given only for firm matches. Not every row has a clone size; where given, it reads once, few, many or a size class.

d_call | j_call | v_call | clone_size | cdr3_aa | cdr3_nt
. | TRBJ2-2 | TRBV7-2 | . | CASSLVARGGELFF | TGTGCCAGCAGCTTAGTGGCTAGGGGTGGGGAGCTGTTTTTT
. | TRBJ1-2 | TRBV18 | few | CASSPGVDYGYTF | TGTGCCAGCTCACCTGGGGTCGATTATGGCTACACCTTC
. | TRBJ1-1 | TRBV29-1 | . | CSAGGAEAFF | TGCAGCGCTGGGGGGGCTGAGGCTTTCTTT
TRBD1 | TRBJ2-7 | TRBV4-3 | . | CASSQPGQGHEQYF | TGCGCCAGCAGCCAACCCGGACAGGGCCACGAGCAGTACTTC
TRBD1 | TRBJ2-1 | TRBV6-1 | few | CASSPKWGQGNNEQFF | TGTGCCAGCAGTCCGAAATGGGGACAGGGAAACAATGAGCAGTTCTTC
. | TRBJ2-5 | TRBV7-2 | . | CASSFAWETQYF | TGTGCCAGCAGCTTTGCGTGGGAGACCCAGTACTTC
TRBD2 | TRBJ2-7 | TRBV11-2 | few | CASSSIKGLAYEQYF | TGTGCCAGCAGCAGCATAAAGGGACTAGCTTACGAGCAGTACTTC
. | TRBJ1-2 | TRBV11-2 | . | CASSFDAMGYTF | TGTGCCAGCAGCTTTGACGCGATGGGCTACACCTTC
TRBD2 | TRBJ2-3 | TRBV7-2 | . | CASSLRWREATDTQYF | TGTGCCAGCAGCTTACGGTGGCGGGAGGCCACAGATACGCAGTATTTT
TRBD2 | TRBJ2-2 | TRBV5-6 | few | CASSFIRTGGDTGELFF | TGTGCCAGCAGCTTTATCCGTACGGGGGGTGACACCGGGGAGCTGTTTTTT
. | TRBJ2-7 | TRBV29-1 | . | CSVVQGRDEQYF | TGCAGCGTTGTCCAGGGCAGGGACGAGCAGTACTTC
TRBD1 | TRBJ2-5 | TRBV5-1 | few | CASSWWDRVDSETQYF | TGCGCCAGCAGCTGGTGGGACAGGGTAGATTCGGAGACCCAGTACTTC
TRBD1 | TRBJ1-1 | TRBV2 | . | CASSEGDRAFF | TGTGCCAGCAGTGAAGGGGACAGAGCTTTCTTT
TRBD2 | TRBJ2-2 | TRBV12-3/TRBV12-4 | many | CASSPIAGLNTGELFF | TGTGCCAGCAGTCCCATAGCGGGGTTAAACACCGGGGAGCTGTTTTTT
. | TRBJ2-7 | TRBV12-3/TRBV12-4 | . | CASSLAWDLSYEQYF | TGTGCCAGCAGTTTAGCGTGGGATCTCTCCTACGAGCAGTACTTC
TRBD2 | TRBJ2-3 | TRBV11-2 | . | CASSYPTSGGALSTDTQYF | TGTGCCAGCAGCTACCCGACTAGCGGGGGGGCACTGAGCACAGATACGCAGTATTTT
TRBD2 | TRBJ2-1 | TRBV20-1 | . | CSAREPGLVYNEQFF | TGCAGTGCTAGGGAACCGGGACTAGTGTACAATGAGCAGTTCTTC
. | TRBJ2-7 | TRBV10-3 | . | CAISEGQGPYEQYF | TGTGCCATCAGTGAAGGGCAGGGACCCTACGAGCAGTACTTC
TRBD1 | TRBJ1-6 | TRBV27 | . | CASSSGGSPLHF | TGTGCCAGCAGTTCAGGGGGCTCACCCCTCCACTTT
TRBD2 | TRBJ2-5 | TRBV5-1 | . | CASSFGAGAGQETQYF | TGCGCCAGCAGCTTCGGTGCTGGAGCGGGGCAAGAGACCCAGTACTTC
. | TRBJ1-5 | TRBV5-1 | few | CASSLGPDGNQPQHF | TGCGCCAGCAGCTTGGGTCCGGACGGCAATCAGCCCCAGCATTTT
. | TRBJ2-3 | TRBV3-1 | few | CASSLVRGADTQYF | TGTGCCAGCAGCCTTGTTCGGGGCGCAGATACGCAGTATTTT
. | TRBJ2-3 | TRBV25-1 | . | CASSESARDTQYF | TGTGCCAGCAGTGAATCGGCTCGGGATACGCAGTATTTT
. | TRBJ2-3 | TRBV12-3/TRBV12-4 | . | CASSPWRGVPDTQYF | TGTGCCAGCAGCCCTTGGCGCGGGGTACCAGATACGCAGTATTTT
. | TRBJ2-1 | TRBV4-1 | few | CASSQLSLSSYNEQFF | TGCGCCAGCAGCCAGCTGTCTCTTAGCTCCTACAATGAGCAGTTCTTC
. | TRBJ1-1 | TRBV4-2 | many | CASSLYVTANTEAFF | TGTGCCAGCAGCCTGTACGTAACGGCGAACACTGAAGCTTTCTTT
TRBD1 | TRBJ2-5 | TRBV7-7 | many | CASSGTGTGQETQYF | TGTGCCAGCAGCGGTACAGGGACAGGACAAGAGACCCAGTACTTC
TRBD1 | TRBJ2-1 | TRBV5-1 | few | CASSLGGTGIMQNEQFF | TGCGCCAGCAGCCTAGGCGGGACAGGGATCATGCAGAATGAGCAGTTCTTC
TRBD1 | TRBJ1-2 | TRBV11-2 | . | CASSDRGRLSYTF | TGTGCCAGCAGCGACAGGGGGCGCTTAAGCTACACCTTC
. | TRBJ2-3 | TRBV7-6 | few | CASSLADKVTDTQYF | TGTGCCAGCAGCTTAGCCGACAAAGTCACAGATACGCAGTATTTT
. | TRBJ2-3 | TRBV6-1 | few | CASSEAGTSDTQYF | TGTGCCAGCAGTGAAGCTGGGACGTCAGATACGCAGTATTTT
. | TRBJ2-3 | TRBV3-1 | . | CASSQASGPSTQYF | TGTGCCAGCAGCCAAGCTTCCGGCCCATCTACGCAGTATTTT
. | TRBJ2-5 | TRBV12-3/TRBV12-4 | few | CASSSLASETQYF | TGTGCCAGCAGTTCCCTAGCGAGCGAGACCCAGTACTTC
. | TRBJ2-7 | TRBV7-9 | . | CASRPPPGQGPYEQYF | TGTGCCAGCAGGCCCCCTCCCGGGCAGGGGCCCTACGAGCAGTACTTC
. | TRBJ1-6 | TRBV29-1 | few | CSVAVEPYNSPLHF | TGCAGCGTTGCCGTCGAGCCCTATAATTCACCCCTCCACTTT
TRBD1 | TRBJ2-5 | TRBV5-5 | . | CASSLHGQGEETQYF | TGTGCCAGCAGCTTGCACGGACAGGGGGAAGAGACCCAGTACTTC
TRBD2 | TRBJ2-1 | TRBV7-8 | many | CASSLARGGSRNEQFF | TGTGCCAGCAGCTTAGCGCGGGGGGGTTCGAGGAATGAGCAGTTCTTC
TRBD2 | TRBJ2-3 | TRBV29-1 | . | CSVGGLAGGPDTQYF | TGCAGCGTTGGAGGACTAGCGGGGGGTCCAGATACGCAGTATTTT
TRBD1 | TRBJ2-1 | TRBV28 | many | CASSPHPTGKKQFF | TGTGCCAGCAGTCCACACCCGACAGGGAAGAAGCAGTTCTTC
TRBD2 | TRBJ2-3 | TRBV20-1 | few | CSARGRGFSTDTQYF | TGCAGTGCTAGAGGGCGGGGGTTTAGCACAGATACGCAGTATTTT